This T cell receptor (beta chain) was recorded in a study of cytomegalovirus exposure and HLA in healthy donors. In the study overall: Of roughly 400 genotyped donors, about 80% grouped in the Caucasian-associated ancestry cluster.

Worth noting for this clone: Its antigen remains unknown.

Broader study findings: CMV antigen specificity of a few CMV-associated chains was confirmed in vitro. Reports showed the classifier diagnosing cytomegalovirus status with high specificity and sensitivity. The likely origin of a cluster of highly shared sequence variants was a sequencing artifact.

Primers for the PCR totalled 60 Vbeta and 13 Jbeta. Profiling relied on immunoSEQ multiplex PCR, and the TCRdb table lists in-frame clones only, not all of them. The table has about 70,000 clones, around 86% seen once. CDR3 length equals 13 residues. From germline, CDR1 is MNHNS and CDR2 SASEGT. V was shortened by 8 bases and J by 1 base, with 9 bases between the two germline ends. The sample was PBMCs. The sequence was obtained from a woman aged 25 to 45 in good health and CMV-seronegative. The chain recombines TRBV6-1 with TRBJ1-5; tentative D call: TRBD1 (5 bases). CDR3 coding DNA: TGTGCCAGCTTAAGGGGAAGCAATCAGCCCCAGCATTTT. Translating gives CASLRGSNQPQHF.